The 23 T cell receptor beta chains below were found in one sample sequenced in a study of blood T cells in healthy people across ages. Together with a sample-barcoded 5' primer, a J-beta primer mix was included in a second PCR lasting roughly 6 to 12 cycles. MiXCR, run by TCRdb on the 5' RACE reads, gives a single entry per CDR3 protein. The table records about 290,000 distinct CDR3 sequences, 25% to 30% of them present only once. Sequenced: blood. These receptors all come from an older woman in good health.

In this sample, this clonotype turned up a few times. The chain carries TRBV7-9 and TRBJ2-5; D unresolved. The J call may be incorrect, as the DNA end agrees better with TRBJ2-7. Germline CDR1 is SEHNR and CDR2 is FQNEAQ (reference sequence). The length of the CDR3 is 15 residues. The CDR3: CASSLSRLSSYEQYF. The CDR3 nucleotides read TGTGCCAGCAGCTTAAGTAGGCTGAGCTCCTACGAGCAGTACTTC.

This clonotype has more than one count but fewer than ten. This sequence joins TRBV4-1 and TRBJ1-6, with 10 bases that match TRBD1. Germline CDR1 reads MGHRA; CDR2 reads YSYEKL. V dropped 4 bases and J dropped 9; count of bases not matched to a gene: 6. The CDR3 runs to 15 residues. CDR3: CASSRPGQGSSPLHF. DNA for the CDR3: TGCGCCAGCAGCCGCCCGGGACAGGGGAGTTCACCCCTCCACTTT.

The CDR3: CASTQPRGDSYEQYF. DNA of the CDR3: TGTGCCAGCACCCAACCTCGGGGGGACTCCTACGAGCAGTACTTC. V gene TRBV28 combines with J gene TRBJ2-7; 7 bases fit TRBD2. J was trimmed by 0 bases and V by 7 bases; bases with no gene match: 9. There are 15 residues in the CDR3. Germline CDR1 MDHEN, CDR2 SYDVKM.

This clonotype occurred once. The chain couples TRBV7-9 to TRBJ1-4; tentative D call: TRBD1 (5 bases). The CDR3 totals 15 residues. Germline loops: CDR1 SEHNR, CDR2 FQNEAQ (reference sequence). Trimming removed 5 bases from V and 6 bases from J, with 16 bases in between. The CDR3 loop is CASSPKTDAYEKLFF. The CDR3 coding sequence is TGTGCCAGCAGCCCCAAGACAGACGCTTATGAAAAACTGTTTTTT. Based on the CDR3 plus reference TRBV7-9 and TRBJ1-4, the full variable domain is DTGVSQNPRHKITKRGQNVTFRCDPISEHNRLYWYRQTLGQGPEFLTYFQNEAQLEKSRLLSDRFSAERPKGSFSTLEIQRTEQGDSAMYLCASSPKTDAYEKLFFGSGTQLSVL.

This clonotype came up a few times. This chain joins TRBV27 and TRBJ1-6; D gene unclear. CDR3 length equals 14 residues. V was shortened by 4 bases and J by 9 bases, with 13 bases between the two germline ends. Germline V CDR1 and CDR2: MNHEY, SMNVEV (reference sequence). This CDR3 reads CASSSPQSSSPLHF. The CDR3 DNA is TGTGCCAGCAGTTCCCCACAGAGTAGTTCACCCCTCCACTTT.

Of note for this clonotype: The junction and the germline gene differ at one end; a read error may be behind it. V gene TRBV12-3 or TRBV12-4 combines with J gene TRBJ2-3, with D uncertain. The CDR3 has 15 amino acids. CDR3 amino acids: CASTRRSGGTDAQYF. The CDR3 DNA is TGTGCCAGCACTCGCCGGAGTGGTGGCACAGATGCGCAGTATTTT.

This clonotype has more than one count but fewer than ten. The chain has TRBV9 and TRBJ2-3; either TRBD1 or TRBD2 may supply D (5 bases each). CDR3 length: 16 residues. V shed 4 bases and J shed 6 bases, with 21 bases lying between them. The germline CDR1 and CDR2 sequences are SGDLS and YYNGEE. CDR3 residues: CASSSTLAGKGDTQYF. The CDR3 region has the DNA TGTGCCAGCAGCTCCACCCTAGCAGGGAAGGGGGATACGCAGTATTTT.

The V call is TRBV20-1, the J call TRBJ2-5, with 7 bases matching TRBD1. The CDR3 consists of 11 residues. Germline lookup yields CDR1 DFQATT and CDR2 SNEGSKA (reference sequence). The CDR3 here is CSGQHQETQYF. DNA for the CDR3: TGCTCGGGACAGCACCAAGAGACCCAGTACTTC.

The chain joins TRBV7-2 to TRBJ2-3; tentatively, D is TRBD1 (5 bases). The better agreement between TRBJ1-5 and the DNA end casts doubt on the J call. From germline, CDR1 is SGHTA and CDR2 FQGNSA. This CDR3 comprises 13 residues. The CDR3 spells CASSLRVGDTQHF. Here the CDR3 DNA reads TGTGCCAGCAGCTTAAGGGTAGGGGATACGCAGCATTTT.

This clonotype was detected many times. This chain connects TRBV7-6 to TRBJ2-7; 7 nucleotides agree with TRBD2. Trimming at V came to 2 bases and at J to 3 bases, leaving 7 bases not matched to a gene. Germline CDR1 is SGHVS and CDR2 is FNYEAQ. The CDR3 has 15 residues. CDR3 residues: CASSLNPGGSYEQYF. For the CDR3, the DNA is TGTGCCAGCAGCTTAAATCCGGGGGGTAGCTACGAGCAGTACTTC. Full variable domain (missing parts from reference TRBV7-6 and TRBJ2-7): GAGVSQSPRYKVTKRGQDVALRCDPISGHVSLYWYRQALGQGPEFLTYFNYEAQQDKSGLPNDRFSAERPEGSISTLTIQRTEQRDSAMYRCASSLNPGGSYEQYFGPGTRLTVT.

The rearrangement links TRBV5-1 to TRBJ1-6; TRBD1 matches 7 bases. CDR3 length: 15 amino acids. V shed 0 bases, J shed 7 bases, and the junction held 4 bases outside the gene matches. Germline V gene lookup returns CDR1 SGHRS and CDR2 YFSETQ. The CDR3 DNA follows: TGCGCCAGCAGCTTGGAGGGGGCGTGGAATTCACCCCTCCACTTT. It translates to CASSLEGAWNSPLHF.

The rearrangement joins TRBV5-5 to TRBJ1-2; D possibly corresponds to TRBD1 (6 bases). Germline loops: CDR1 SGHKS, CDR2 YYEKEE (reference sequence). The CDR3 is 13 amino acids. Trimming took off 4 bases at V and 4 bases at J, with 11 bases between the two ends. The CDR3 loop reads CASSQQGAYGYTF. For the CDR3, the DNA is TGTGCCAGCAGCCAACAGGGTGCCTATGGCTACACCTTC.

This clonotype was counted between two and nine times. The CDR3 protein is CASSERDEQFF. Here the CDR3 DNA reads TGTGCCAGCAGTGAAAGGGATGAGCAGTTCTTC. The chain recombines TRBV2 with TRBJ2-1; D is ambiguous. The CDR3 spans 11 residues. The germline V and J ends were trimmed by 2 bases and 8 bases, with 4 bases remaining between them. The germline V gene has CDR1 SNHLY and CDR2 FYNNEI.

This clonotype has a handful of counts. The V call is TRBV7-2, the J call TRBJ2-1, with D possibly being TRBD1 or TRBD2 (5 bases each). V shed 7 bases and J shed 9 bases, with 19 bases lying between them. The CDR3 totals 14 residues. Germline values: CDR1 SGHTA, CDR2 FQGNSA. The CDR3 protein is CASTTQGPLSEQFF. CDR3 nucleotide sequence: TGTGCCAGCACCACGCAGGGACCTCTCAGTGAGCAGTTCTTC.

This clonotype has just one count. One base away lies a much larger clone, so this may be a sequencing read error. The chain is built from TRBV15 and TRBJ1-5; no firm D call. The CDR3 sequence is 12 residues long. Trimming took off 0 bases at V and 5 bases at J, with 2 bases between the two ends. CDR1 is LNHNV, CDR2 YYDKDF, per germline (reference sequence). CDR3 DNA: TGTGCCACCAGCAGAGATCATCAGCCCCAGCATTTT. Its protein product is CATSRDHQPQHF.

This clonotype was seen more than once but under ten times. The DNA for the CDR3 is TGTGCCAGCAGCCAAGATTTGTTCCCCAATCAGCCCCAGCATTTT. This encodes CASSQDLFPNQPQHF. This chain joins TRBV3-1 and TRBJ1-5; no definite D call. The CDR3 contains 15 residues. V dropped 0 bases and J dropped 3 bases, with 9 bases sitting between them. CDR1 is LGHDT, CDR2 YNNKEL, per germline (reference sequence). Based on the CDR3 plus reference TRBV3-1 and TRBJ1-5, the full variable domain is DTAVSQTPKYLVTQMGNDKSIKCEQNLGHDTMYWYKQDSKKFLKIMFSYNNKELIINETVPNRFSPKSPDKAHLNLHINSLELGDSAVYFCASSQDLFPNQPQHFGDGTRLSIL.

The V and J genes are TRBV4-2 and TRBJ1-1, with TRBD1 matching over 8 bases. V lost 3 bases, J lost 6 bases, and 9 bases stayed unmatched. This CDR3 contains 15 residues. Germline-derived CDR1 and CDR2 are LGHNA and YNFKEQ. CDR3 region: CASSQDLGQGAEAFF. The CDR3 region has the DNA TGTGCCAGCAGCCAGGATCTCGGACAGGGCGCTGAAGCTTTCTTT.

For this clonotype: The germline gene is not matched at one end of the junction; a read error may be the cause. The V and J genes are TRBV20-1 and TRBJ2-4; 8 nucleotides align to TRBD1. The CDR3 is made up of 16 amino acids. CDR1 is DFQATT and CDR2 is SNEGSKA in the germline V gene (reference sequence). The DNA for the CDR3 is TGCAGTGCTAGTTCCGCCGGACAGGGAATCAAAGACATTCAGTACTTC. As protein: CSASSAGQGIKDIQYF.

On this clonotype itself: It may be a read error: a sequence one base away is much more abundant. CDR3 protein: CAGSLLRGVEGAQYF. The CDR3 coding sequence is TGTGCCGGCAGCTTGTTGCGGGGAGTGGAGGGTGCGCAGTATTTT. V is TRBV5-5 and J is TRBJ2-3, with D tentatively TRBD2 (6 bases). This CDR3 is 15 amino acids long. Germline CDR1 and CDR2: SGHKS and YYEKEE (reference sequence).

Only a few counts were recorded for this clonotype. The chain has TRBV20-1 and TRBJ2-7, with no clear D. This CDR3 is 14 amino acids long. V was cut by 1 base and J by 1 base, with 11 bases left in between. Germline V gene data show CDR1 as DFQATT and CDR2 as SNEGSKA (reference sequence). CDR3 amino acids: CSARGVAVSYEQYF. Here the CDR3 DNA reads TGCAGTGCTAGAGGTGTGGCAGTATCCTACGAGCAGTACTTC.

The chain links TRBV29-1 to TRBJ2-6; D unresolved. Germline V CDR1 and CDR2: SQVTM, ANQGSEA. The CDR3 is made up of 13 amino acids. V was trimmed by 4 bases and J by 4 bases, leaving 8 bases between them. The CDR3 region is CSVAATGANVLTF. CDR3 nucleotides: TGCAGCGTTGCGGCGACAGGGGCCAACGTCCTGACTTTC.

This clonotype occurred a few times. As DNA, the CDR3 is TGTGCCATCAGTGAGCCGACAGGGTTAGAGACCCAGTACTTC. Its protein is CAISEPTGLETQYF. V is TRBV10-3 and J is TRBJ2-5; 7 bases are a match to TRBD1. The CDR3 has 14 residues. With 2 bases clipped from V and 4 bases from J, the junction kept 4 bases outside the gene matches. Germline V gene lookup returns CDR1 ENHRY and CDR2 SYGVKD.

This clonotype has only a few counts. V usage is TRBV5-1 and J usage is TRBJ2-5; 12 bases are shared with TRBD2. V trimming: 1 base; J trimming: 4 bases; junction bases outside the gene matches: 8. Germline assignment: CDR1 SGHRS and CDR2 YFSETQ. CDR3 size: 17 residues. The CDR3 spells CASSLMGLAGGAETQYF. CDR3 coding DNA: TGCGCCAGCAGCTTGATGGGGCTAGCGGGAGGGGCAGAGACCCAGTACTTC.